This T cell receptor beta chain was identified in a study of T cell changes during pregnancy in multiple sclerosis. The germline gives CDR1 GTSNPN, CDR2 SVGIG (reference sequence). The CDR3 consists of 17 residues. Unmatched junction bases numbered 8, after V lost 2 bases and J lost 1 base. Measured with immunoSEQ multiplex PCR; TCRdb has only the in-frame clones, and not every one. The repertoire holds more than 40,000 clones, with 75% to 95% as singletons. The chain combines TRBV30 with TRBJ1-5; 10 bases are a match to TRBD1. This material consisted of CD8+ T cells from peripheral blood mononuclear cells, taken after pregnancy. The clonotype originates from a female donor with multiple sclerosis, enrolled in a pregnancy study. The CDR3 loop is CAWSTGQGIRSNQPQHF. The CDR3 DNA sequence: TGTGCCTGGAGTACGGGACAGGGGATCCGAAGCAATCAGCCCCAGCATTTT. The full variable domain, its missing parts supplied by reference TRBV30 and TRBJ1-5, is SQTIHQWPATLVQPVGSPLSLECTVEGTSNPNLYWYRQAAGRGLQLLFYSVGIGQISSEVPQNLSASRPQDRQFILSSKKLLLSDSGFYLCAWSTGQGIRSNQPQHFGDGTRLSIL.